This entry is about one T cell receptor beta chain. The antigen is unknown. This entry belongs to a study of blood T cells in healthy people across ages. Study findings and constraints: Per million T cells, TCR beta diversity dropped roughly linearly as age increased. The lack of PBMC sorting stopped any conclusive naive versus antigen-experienced comparison.

A J-beta primer mix and a sample-barcoded 5' primer were used in a second PCR of about 7 to 12 cycles. TCRdb re-called the 5' RACE reads through MiXCR, storing one row per CDR3 protein. The sample yields over 1,500,000 distinct CDR3 sequences, 49% seen once. The CDR3 runs to 16 residues. V was pared by 4 bases and J by 0 bases, with 9 bases of the junction left unmatched. Germline CDR1 and CDR2: SGHRS and YFSETQ. What was sequenced was blood. The sequence was collected from a woman between 35 and 50 years old in good health. The genes are TRBV5-1 and TRBJ1-2; the match to TRBD1 covers 7 bases. The CDR3 nucleotides read TGCGCCAGCAGCCGGGGACAGAGCAACACTAACTATGGCTACACCTTC. This gives the protein CASSRGQSNTNYGYTF.